This T cell receptor beta chain was sequenced for a study of OX40 agonist ivuxolimab in advanced cancers. On the study more broadly: From about 20 to 79 years was the age range, with a mean of roughly 59 years, and about 78% were male. Under the entry rules, prior anti-PD-1, anti-PD-L1 or anti-CTLA-4 therapy was allowed, and about 40% had some.

Sequencing used immunoSEQ multiplex PCR; TCRdb keeps in-frame clones, though not all of them. The repertoire holds 71,000 or so clones, with approximately 90% as singletons. CDR3 length equals 14 residues. Per germline, CDR1 SEHNR and CDR2 FQNEAQ (reference sequence). J gave up 7 bases and V 5 bases, and 7 bases lay outside the gene matches. Systemic immunosuppression or a history of autoimmune disease excluded patients. The sequenced sample was CD4+ or CD8+ T cells sorted from blood, obtained in a trial of the OX40 agonist ivuxolimab. The V call is TRBV7-9, the J call TRBJ2-1, with 8 bases that match TRBD2. The TCR sequence derives from an adult with an advanced solid tumor such as melanoma, head and neck, liver or kidney cancer. The CDR3 reads CASSRRAGENEQFF. DNA of the CDR3: TGTGCCAGCAGCAGACGAGCGGGAGAAAATGAGCAGTTCTTC.